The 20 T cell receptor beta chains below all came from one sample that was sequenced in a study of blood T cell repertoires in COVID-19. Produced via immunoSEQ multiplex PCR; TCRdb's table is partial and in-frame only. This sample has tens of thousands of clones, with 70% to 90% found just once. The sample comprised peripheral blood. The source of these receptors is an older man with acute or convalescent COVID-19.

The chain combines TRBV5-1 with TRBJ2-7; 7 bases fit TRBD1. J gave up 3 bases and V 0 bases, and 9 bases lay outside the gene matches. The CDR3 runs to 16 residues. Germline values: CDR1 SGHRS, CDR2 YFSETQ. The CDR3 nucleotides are TGCGCCAGCAGCTTGGATCCGGGACAGACCAGCTACGAGCAGTACTTC. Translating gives CASSLDPGQTSYEQYF.

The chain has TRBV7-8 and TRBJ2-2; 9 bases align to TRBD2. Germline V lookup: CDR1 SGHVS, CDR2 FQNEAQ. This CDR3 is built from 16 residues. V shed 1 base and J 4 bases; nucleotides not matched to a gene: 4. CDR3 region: CASSLVLAGSTGELFF. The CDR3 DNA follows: TGTGCCAGCAGCTTAGTCCTAGCGGGGAGCACCGGGGAGCTGTTTTTT.

The CDR3 here is CASSPRPEGRTPLHF. CDR3 bases: TGTGCCAGCAGCCCTCGGCCCGAGGGTAGGACACCCCTCCACTTT. The chain employs TRBV5-5 and TRBJ1-6; D remains unclear. CDR1 SGHKS and CDR2 YYEKEE come from the germline V gene (reference sequence). The V end lost 4 bases, the J end lost 11 bases, and 19 bases lay between the germline ends. This CDR3 is 15 amino acids long.

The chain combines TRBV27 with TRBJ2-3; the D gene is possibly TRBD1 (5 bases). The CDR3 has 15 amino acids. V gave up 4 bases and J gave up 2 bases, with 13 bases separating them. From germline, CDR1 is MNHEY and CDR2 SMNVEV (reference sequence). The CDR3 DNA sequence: TGTGCCAGCAGTTCTTTGGCAGGGCCCACAGATACGCAGTATTTT. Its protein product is CASSSLAGPTDTQYF.

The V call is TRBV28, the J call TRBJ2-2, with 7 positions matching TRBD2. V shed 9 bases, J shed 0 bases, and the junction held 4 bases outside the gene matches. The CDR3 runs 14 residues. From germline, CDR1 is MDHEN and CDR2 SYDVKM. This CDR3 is CASRSGANTGELFF. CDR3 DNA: TGTGCCAGTAGGAGCGGGGCGAACACCGGGGAGCTGTTTTTT.

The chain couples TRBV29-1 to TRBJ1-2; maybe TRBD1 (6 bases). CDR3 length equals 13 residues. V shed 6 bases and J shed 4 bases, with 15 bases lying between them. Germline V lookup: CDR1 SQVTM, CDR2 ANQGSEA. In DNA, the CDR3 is TGCAGCGTCCATAGGGGGGGTGCCTATGGCTACACCTTC. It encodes CSVHRGGAYGYTF.

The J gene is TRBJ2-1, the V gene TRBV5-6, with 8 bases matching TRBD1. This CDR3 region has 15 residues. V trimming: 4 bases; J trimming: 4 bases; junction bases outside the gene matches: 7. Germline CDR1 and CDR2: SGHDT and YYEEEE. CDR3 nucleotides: TGTGCCAGCAGCCGGACAGGGTCGGGGTACAATGAGCAGTTCTTC. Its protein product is CASSRTGSGYNEQFF.

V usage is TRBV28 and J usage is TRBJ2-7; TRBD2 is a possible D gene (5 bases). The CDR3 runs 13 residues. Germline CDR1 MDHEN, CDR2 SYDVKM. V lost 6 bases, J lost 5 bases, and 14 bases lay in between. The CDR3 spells CASRYSGSHEQYF. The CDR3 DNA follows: TGTGCCAGCAGATACTCGGGGTCCCACGAGCAGTACTTC.

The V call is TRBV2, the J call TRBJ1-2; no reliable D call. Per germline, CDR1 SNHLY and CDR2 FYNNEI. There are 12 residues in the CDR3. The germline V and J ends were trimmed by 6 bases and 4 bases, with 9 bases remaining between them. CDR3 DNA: TGTGCCAGCAGGGCCCCAACCTATGGCTACACCTTC. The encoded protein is CASRAPTYGYTF.

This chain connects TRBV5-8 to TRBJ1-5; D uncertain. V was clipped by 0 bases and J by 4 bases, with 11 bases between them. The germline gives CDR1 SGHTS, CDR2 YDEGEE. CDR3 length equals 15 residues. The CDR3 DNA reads TGTGCCAGCAGCTTGGACACAATCCCAAATCAGCCCCAGCATTTT. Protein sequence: CASSLDTIPNQPQHF.

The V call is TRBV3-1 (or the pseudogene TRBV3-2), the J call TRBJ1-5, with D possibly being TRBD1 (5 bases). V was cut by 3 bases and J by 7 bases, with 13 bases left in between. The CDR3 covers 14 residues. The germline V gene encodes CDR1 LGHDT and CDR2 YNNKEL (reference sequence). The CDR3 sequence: CASSHQGQGQPQHF. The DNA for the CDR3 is TGTGCCAGCAGCCATCAAGGGCAGGGCCAGCCCCAGCATTTT.

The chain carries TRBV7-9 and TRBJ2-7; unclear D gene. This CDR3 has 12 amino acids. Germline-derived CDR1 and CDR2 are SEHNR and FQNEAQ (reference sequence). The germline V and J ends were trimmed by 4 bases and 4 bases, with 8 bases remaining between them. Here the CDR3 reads CASSSRFYEQYF. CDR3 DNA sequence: TGTGCCAGCAGCTCCAGATTTTACGAGCAGTACTTC.

CDR3 in amino acids: CASSPSGGSYNEQFF. CDR3 sequence (DNA): TGTGCCAGTAGCCCCAGTGGGGGGTCCTACAATGAGCAGTTCTTC. The rearrangement joins TRBV19 to TRBJ2-1, with D maybe TRBD2 (6 bases). V was clipped by 6 bases and J by 1 base, with 13 bases between them. The CDR3 runs 15 residues. Germline CDR1 reads LNHDA; CDR2 reads SQIVND (reference sequence).

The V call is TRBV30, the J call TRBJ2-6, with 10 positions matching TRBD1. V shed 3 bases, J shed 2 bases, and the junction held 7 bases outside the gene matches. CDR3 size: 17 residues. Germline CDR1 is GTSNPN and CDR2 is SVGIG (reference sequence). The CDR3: CAWRPGQGRPGANVLTF. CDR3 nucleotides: TGTGCCTGGAGGCCGGGACAGGGGAGGCCTGGGGCCAACGTCCTGACTTTC. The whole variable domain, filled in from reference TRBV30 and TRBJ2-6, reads SQTIHQWPATLVQPVGSPLSLECTVEGTSNPNLYWYRQAAGRGLQLLFYSVGIGQISSEVPQNLSASRPQDRQFILSSKKLLLSDSGFYLCAWRPGQGRPGANVLTFGAGSRLTVL.

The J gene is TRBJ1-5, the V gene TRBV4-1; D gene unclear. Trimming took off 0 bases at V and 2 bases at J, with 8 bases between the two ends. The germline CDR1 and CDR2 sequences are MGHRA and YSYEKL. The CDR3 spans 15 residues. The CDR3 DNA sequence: TGCGCCAGCAGCCAAGAGGAGGGCCGCAATCAGCCCCAGCATTTT. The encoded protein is CASSQEEGRNQPQHF.

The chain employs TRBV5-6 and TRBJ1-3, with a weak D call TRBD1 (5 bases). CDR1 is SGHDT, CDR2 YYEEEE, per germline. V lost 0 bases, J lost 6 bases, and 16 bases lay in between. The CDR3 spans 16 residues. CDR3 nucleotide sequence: TGTGCCAGCAGCTTGGGGGGACTCACCATGGCAAACACCATATATTTT. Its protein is CASSLGGLTMANTIYF.

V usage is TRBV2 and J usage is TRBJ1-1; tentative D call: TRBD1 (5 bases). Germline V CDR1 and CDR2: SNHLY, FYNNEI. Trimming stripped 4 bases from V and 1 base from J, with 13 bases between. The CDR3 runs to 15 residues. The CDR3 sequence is CASSGFRVGNTEAFF. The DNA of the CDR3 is TGTGCCAGCAGTGGGTTCAGGGTAGGGAACACTGAAGCTTTCTTT.

CDR3 sequence (DNA): TGTGCCAGCAGTTTATCAGCTAGCGAGATCTACGAGCAGTACTTC. Its protein product is CASSLSASEIYEQYF. The rearrangement joins TRBV27 to TRBJ2-7, with a weak D call TRBD2 (6 bases). The CDR3 extends over 15 amino acids. Trimming pared 0 bases from V and 3 bases from J, leaving 12 bases between. CDR1 MNHEY and CDR2 SMNVEV come from the germline V gene (reference sequence).

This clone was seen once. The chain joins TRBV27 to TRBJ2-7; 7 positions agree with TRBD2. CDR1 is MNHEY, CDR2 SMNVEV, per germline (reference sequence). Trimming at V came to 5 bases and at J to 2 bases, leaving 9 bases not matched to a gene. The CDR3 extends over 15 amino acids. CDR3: CASSVRDYPTYEQYF. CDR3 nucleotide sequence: TGTGCCAGCAGTGTTCGGGACTATCCGACCTACGAGCAGTACTTC.

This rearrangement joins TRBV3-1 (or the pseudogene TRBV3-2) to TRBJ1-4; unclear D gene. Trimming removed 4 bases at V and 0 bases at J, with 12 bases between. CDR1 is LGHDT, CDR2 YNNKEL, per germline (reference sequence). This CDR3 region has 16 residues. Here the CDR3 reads CASSPRTEATNEKLFF. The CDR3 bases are TGTGCCAGCAGCCCCCGGACGGAGGCAACTAATGAAAAACTGTTTTTT.